The next 13 T cell receptor beta chains were all read from a single sample in a study of blood T cells in healthy people across ages. Combining a sample-barcoded 5' primer with a J-beta primer mix, a second PCR ran for roughly 7 to 12 cycles. Via MiXCR, TCRdb re-called the 5' RACE reads, giving one row per CDR3 protein. The sample gives around 800,000 distinct CDR3 sequences, approximately 65% of which show up once; 28% is in the top ten. Sequencing was done on a sample of blood. The receptors derive from a man aged 30-40 years in good health.

The genes are TRBV6-5 and TRBJ2-4; D gene ambiguous. Germline V lookup: CDR1 MNHEY, CDR2 SVGAGI. Trimming removed 0 bases at V and 8 bases at J, with 14 bases between. The CDR3 has 15 amino acids. The CDR3 DNA is TGTGCCAGCAGTTACTCTTGGCCTCGAGGAGACATTCAGTACTTC. This translates into CASSYSWPRGDIQYF.

This clonotype was counted a few times. The chain employs TRBV27 and TRBJ1-5; TRBD1 might be the D (5 bases). The CDR3 is 14 residues long. Germline values: CDR1 MNHEY, CDR2 SMNVEV (reference sequence). Trimming stripped 3 bases from V and 4 bases from J, with 10 bases between. The CDR3 coding sequence is TGTGCCAGCAGTTTTGCCAGGGTGAATCAGCCCCAGCATTTT. Protein product: CASSFARVNQPQHF.

The rearrangement links TRBV28 to TRBJ2-5; perhaps D is TRBD1 or TRBD2 (6 bases each). This CDR3 comprises 15 residues. V shed 8 bases and J shed 4 bases, with 20 bases lying between them. Looked up from germline, CDR1 is MDHEN and CDR2 is SYDVKM. CDR3 nucleotide sequence: TGTGCCAGCTCACCAAATCGGGGGCTCGGAGAGACCCAGTACTTC. It codes for CASSPNRGLGETQYF.

The CDR3 here is CASSVALNGGADTQYF. CDR3 in DNA: TGTGCCAGCAGCGTCGCCCTTAACGGCGGGGCAGATACGCAGTATTTT. The genes are TRBV9 and TRBJ2-3; D may be TRBD2 (6 bases). The CDR3 contains 16 residues. Trimming removed 2 bases from V and 4 bases from J, with 17 bases in between. Germline V gene lookup returns CDR1 SGDLS and CDR2 YYNGEE.

This chain connects TRBV29-1 to TRBJ2-5; 7 bases align to TRBD2. The J call may be incorrect, as the DNA end agrees better with TRBJ2-7. There are 15 residues in the CDR3. Germline loops: CDR1 SQVTM, CDR2 ANQGSEA. The CDR3 protein is CSAGREGRDPYEQYF. Here the CDR3 DNA reads TGCAGCGCCGGAAGGGAGGGGCGCGATCCCTACGAGCAGTACTTC.

This clonotype was picked up a small number of times. The rearrangement links TRBV7-4 to TRBJ2-4; TRBD2 agrees at 12 bases. The J call may not be correct, given that the DNA end is closer to TRBJ2-7. Germline V gene sequence: CDR1 SGHVT, CDR2 SQSDAQ. CDR3 length equals 16 residues. Here the CDR3 DNA reads TGTGCCAGCAGCCCCACCCTAGCGGGGGGGGACTACGAGCAGTACTTC. Its protein product is CASSPTLAGGDYEQYF.

The chain uses TRBV29-1 and TRBJ2-7; 9 bases map to TRBD1. The V and J ends lost 6 bases and 4 bases, in that order; junction bases with no gene match: 10. Germline CDR1 is SQVTM and CDR2 is ANQGSEA. There are 14 residues in the CDR3. Here the CDR3 DNA reads TGCAGCGTCCATGTTGGGACAGGGCCATACGAGCAGTACTTC. Its translation is CSVHVGTGPYEQYF.

This chain links TRBV28 with TRBJ2-7, with 7 bases fitting TRBD1. The last part of the DNA fits TRBJ2-1 better; the J call may be wrong. Germline CDR1 is MDHEN and CDR2 is SYDVKM. The CDR3 loop spans 17 amino acids. The CDR3 protein is CASSSYPGTDSGNEQFF. In nucleotides, the CDR3 is TGTGCCAGCAGTTCTTATCCCGGGACAGACAGCGGCAATGAGCAGTTCTTC.

The chain has TRBV5-1 and TRBJ2-7, with 7 positions matching TRBD1. The germline gives CDR1 SGHRS, CDR2 YFSETQ. J lost 3 bases, V lost 0 bases, and 9 bases had no gene match. The CDR3 totals 16 residues. CDR3 sequence: CASSLARQGPFYEQYF. The CDR3, as DNA: TGCGCCAGCAGCTTGGCTAGACAGGGTCCCTTCTACGAGCAGTACTTC.

The sample holds one count of this clonotype. The CDR3: CASSRRSEYTQYF. The CDR3 DNA follows: TGTGCCAGCAGTAGAAGGAGTGAATATACGCAGTATTTT. This rearrangement joins TRBV12-3 or TRBV12-4 to TRBJ2-3, with D unclear. V was trimmed by 5 bases and J by 7 bases, leaving 13 bases between them. The CDR3 has 13 residues.

The chain couples TRBV4-3 to TRBJ2-3; D gene ambiguous. Germline lookup yields CDR1 LGHNA and CDR2 YSLEER. V shed 2 bases and J shed 4 bases, with 16 bases lying between them. The CDR3 sequence is 16 residues long. CDR3 amino acids: CASSQFQERRADTQYF. CDR3 nucleotide sequence: TGCGCCAGCAGCCAATTCCAGGAGAGACGGGCAGATACGCAGTATTTT.

V and J are TRBV12-3 or TRBV12-4 and TRBJ2-6, with 8 bases that match TRBD2. The V and J ends lost 11 bases and 4 bases, in that order; junction bases with no gene match: 1. The CDR3 sequence is 12 residues long. The CDR3 is CAAGGGANVLTF. Written as DNA, the CDR3 is TGTGCCGCGGGGGGCGGGGCCAACGTCCTGACTTTC.

This clonotype was seen a single time. The genes are TRBV10-3 and TRBJ2-7, with D perhaps matching TRBD1 or TRBD2 (5 bases each). The J call is uncertain, as TRBJ2-5 better fits the DNA end. Germline V gene sequence: CDR1 ENHRY, CDR2 SYGVKD. This CDR3 has 14 residues. The CDR3 DNA is TGTGCCATCACTCCGGGGCAGGGAGACGAGACCCAGTACTTC. Translated: CAITPGQGDETQYF.